Following are 8 T cell receptor beta chains from one sample sequenced in a study of T cells in Graves' hyperthyroidism and ophthalmopathy. TCR beta CDR3 sequences were amplified from RNA transcripts. RT-PCR in the first round (using the HTBI primer set) targeted the TCR CDR3. TCRdb passed the multiplex PCR reads through MiXCR, listing each CDR3 protein once. Altogether some 700,000 distinct CDR3 sequences are present, around a sixth being singletons, with the ten largest covering 15% to 18%. Material: blood. These receptors all come from a man between 50 and 59 years old with Graves' hyperthyroidism.

This clonotype has at least ten counts. The V call is TRBV20-1, the J call TRBJ2-7; 8 nucleotides agree with TRBD1. Germline V CDR1 and CDR2: DFQATT, SNEGSKA (reference sequence). V shed 5 bases, J shed 5 bases, and the junction held 11 bases outside the gene matches. The CDR3 has 14 residues. CDR3 nucleotides: TGCAGTGCTGATACCGGGACAGGTATCCACGAGCAGTACTTC. It yields the protein CSADTGTGIHEQYF.

The chain has TRBV5-1 and TRBJ2-5; tentative D call: TRBD1 (5 bases). The germline V and J ends were trimmed by 7 bases and 5 bases, with 6 bases remaining between them. This CDR3 is built from 10 residues. Germline V lookup: CDR1 SGHRS, CDR2 YFSETQ. CDR3 residues: CASGAETQYF. As DNA, the CDR3 is TGCGCCAGCGGGGCGGAGACCCAGTACTTC. The complete variable domain, with remaining parts taken from reference TRBV5-1 and TRBJ2-5, reads KAGVTQTPRYLIKTRGQQVTLSCSPISGHRSVSWYQQTPGQGLQFLFEYFSETQRNKGNFPGRFSGRQFSNSRSEMNVSTLELGDSALYLCASGAETQYFGPGTRLLVL.

This clonotype was recorded many times. The genes are TRBV19 and TRBJ2-5; D perhaps matches TRBD2 (6 bases). The V gene lost 4 bases and the J gene lost 4 bases, with 16 bases spanning the gap. CDR3 size: 15 residues. Germline V lookup: CDR1 LNHDA, CDR2 SQIVND (reference sequence). The CDR3 DNA reads as TGTGCCAGTAGTACCATCGCCGGGGGACGAGAGACCCAGTACTTC. It is translated as CASSTIAGGRETQYF.

This clonotype was recorded many times. The rearrangement links TRBV2 to TRBJ1-5; D possibly corresponds to TRBD1 (5 bases). This CDR3 is built from 16 residues. The V end lost 6 bases, the J end lost 4 bases, and 19 bases lay between the germline ends. Germline assignment: CDR1 SNHLY and CDR2 FYNNEI. CDR3 DNA: TGTGCCAGCAGGGGATTGGGACTATCTCAAAATCAGCCCCAGCATTTT. Translating gives CASRGLGLSQNQPQHF.

This clonotype appeared many times. The chain links TRBV7-3 to TRBJ2-7, with D unclear. The CDR3 loop spans 13 amino acids. V lost 2 bases, J lost 3 bases, and 8 bases lay in between. Germline assignment: CDR1 SGHTA and CDR2 FQGTGA. The DNA of the CDR3 is TGTGCCAGCAGCTTATGGGCAGACTACGAGCAGTACTTC. Its translation: CASSLWADYEQYF.

This clonotype was seen ten or more times. The V call is TRBV7-3, the J call TRBJ1-2; 7 bases map to TRBD1. The CDR3 is made up of 13 amino acids. Germline V gene lookup returns CDR1 SGHTA and CDR2 FQGTGA. The junction had 8 bases not matched to a gene; V was cut back by 6 bases and J by 7 bases. The CDR3: CASSRGGESGYTF. Here the CDR3 DNA reads TGTGCCAGCAGTCGAGGGGGCGAAAGTGGCTACACCTTC.

This clonotype was recorded at least ten times. The chain has TRBV18 and TRBJ2-3; tentatively, D is TRBD1 (5 bases). CDR1 and CDR2 (germline): KGHSH, LQKENI. The CDR3 runs to 15 residues. V lost 4 bases and J lost 0, with 11 bases in between. In DNA form, the CDR3 reads TGTGCCAGCTCACTGGACACCCTAAGCACAGATACGCAGTATTTT. Its protein product is CASSLDTLSTDTQYF.

This clonotype was seen repeatedly, ten times or more. The CDR3 here is CASSLGGRDTDTQYF. CDR3 coding DNA: TGTGCCAGCAGTTTAGGCGGGAGGGACACAGATACGCAGTATTTT. The chain is built from TRBV28 and TRBJ2-3; 9 nucleotides agree with TRBD2. The length of the CDR3 is 15 residues. Germline assignment: CDR1 MDHEN and CDR2 SYDVKM. With V trimmed by 2 bases and J by 2 bases, 2 bases remained unmatched.